This TCR beta chain was captured by sequencing in a study of blood T cell repertoires in COVID-19. Study-level information: Italy, Spain and the United States were the sources of the convalescent and acute COVID-19 samples. Sample material is recorded as cDNA or gDNA derived from T cells, B-cell-depleted T cells, or PBMCs.

Trimming left V 6 bases short and J 2 bases short, with 9 bases between. CDR3 size: 13 residues. CDR1 is MRHNA, CDR2 SNTAGT, per germline. Authors' data handling: Reference gene primer amplification yielded estimated nucleated cell counts. Some clones are missing from TCRdb's copy, which holds only in-frame ones; the method was immunoSEQ multiplex PCR. The V and J calls and clone size are taken from that table; D and trimming were inferred from the DNA. The sample has 370,000 or so clones; about 80% are singletons. This chain links TRBV6-4 with TRBJ2-3; TRBD1 is a possible D gene (6 bases). Sequencing input: peripheral blood. The receptor comes from a human donor with acute or convalescent COVID-19. The donor label of this sample is uncertain. The CDR3 sequence: CASSRGDTDTQYF. CDR3 coding DNA: TGTGCCAGCAGCAGGGGCGACACAGATACGCAGTATTTT.